The clone carrying this T cell receptor (beta chain) was counted only a few times. Its antigen is as yet unknown. The sample comes from a study of T-cell memory formation after mild COVID-19. Study as a whole: The study found TCR clusters largely donor specific. General study points: There was a balanced CD4/CD8 profile in clones contracting day 15 to 85, and later expanders leaned CD4+. CD4+ contracting clones lay mainly in CM and EM, CD8+ ones in EMRA.

Germline-derived CDR1 and CDR2 are LGHNA and YSLEER. This CDR3 region has 17 residues. Between the trimmed V and J ends, which lost 0 bases and 6 bases, there was a span of 20 bases. Libraries for TCRalpha and TCRbeta carried sample barcodes and unique molecular identifiers via 5'RACE. One entry per CDR3 protein results from TCRdb running MiXCR on the 5' RACE reads. The sample shows about 210,000 distinct CDR3 sequences, over 9.5% of them seen only once. The rearrangement joins TRBV4-3 to TRBJ1-2; D might be TRBD1 (6 bases). The sequence derives from a man younger than 35 who had mild COVID-19 (a few samples of this study predate the infection). Cell type and time point are not known. Sequenced: PBMCs or a T cell subset sorted from them (not recorded which). CDR3 amino acids: CASSQDLGAGVYHGYTF. In DNA, the CDR3 is TGCGCCAGCAGCCAAGATCTAGGGGCAGGGGTTTACCATGGCTACACCTTC.